This T cell receptor (beta chain) emerged from a study of T-cell memory formation after mild COVID-19. Study-wide background: There were largely donor-specific TCR clusters. Whole-study findings and limits: Pre-infection memory harbored some responding clones, suggesting cross-reactive memory joined. The second-wave clones peaking on day 37 were not confirmed as SARS-CoV-2-specific.

CDR1 is MNHEY, CDR2 SVGAGI, per germline. This CDR3 spans 16 amino acids. V lost 0 bases and J 7 bases, leaving 15 bases between the germline ends. This clonotype was counted a few times. Its specificity is not known. 5'RACE, which relied on constant-segment primers, yielded TCR alpha and TCR beta cDNA libraries carrying sample barcodes and UMIs. TCRdb passed the 5' RACE reads through MiXCR, listing each CDR3 protein once. The table shows 400,000 to 450,000 distinct CDR3 sequences, with roughly 17% occurring only once. The material sequenced was PBMCs or a T cell subset sorted from them (not recorded which). This TCR was recovered from a man younger than 35 who had mild COVID-19 (a few samples of this study predate the infection). Cell type and time point are not known. The V and J genes are TRBV6-5 and TRBJ1-4, with D perhaps TRBD1 (5 bases). In DNA, the CDR3 is TGTGCCAGCAGTTACTCGCTGGGAAGGGGTAGTGAAAAACTGTTTTTT. Translated: CASSYSLGRGSEKLFF.